These 11 T cell receptor beta chains originate from one sample sequenced in a study of blood T cell repertoires in COVID-19. Measured with immunoSEQ multiplex PCR; TCRdb has only the in-frame clones, and not every one. The sample has about 140,000 clones, approximately 86% seen once. Input material: peripheral blood. All receptors come from a man in his 70s with acute or convalescent COVID-19.

The chain combines TRBV7-9 with TRBJ1-4; maybe TRBD1 (6 bases). The V end was cut by 5 bases, the J end by 8 bases, with 18 bases between. CDR1 is SEHNR, CDR2 FQNEAQ, per germline (reference sequence). This CDR3 is built from 15 residues. As DNA, the CDR3 is TGTGCCAGCAGCCCCCCGGGTCCCACAGGGGAAAAACTGTTTTTT. Its translation is CASSPPGPTGEKLFF.

This chain connects TRBV18 to TRBJ1-2, with 8 bases identical to TRBD1. Germline trimming cut 6 bases from V and 4 bases from J; bases unmatched to any gene: 10. The CDR3 covers 15 residues. Germline loops: CDR1 KGHSH, CDR2 LQKENI. The CDR3 DNA reads TGTGCCAGCTCCGAGGGACAGGTGCCTGCCTATGGCTACACCTTC. Translated: CASSEGQVPAYGYTF.

The chain combines TRBV5-1 with TRBJ2-3; 8 bases fit TRBD2. This CDR3 spans 15 amino acids. Unmatched junction bases numbered 7, after V lost 2 bases and J lost 5 bases. Germline V gene sequence: CDR1 SGHRS, CDR2 YFSETQ. Written as DNA, the CDR3 is TGCGCCAGCAGCTTTCAGACTAGCGCGATAGATACGCAGTATTTT. It translates to CASSFQTSAIDTQYF.

The gene calls are TRBV12-3 or TRBV12-4 and TRBJ1-1; D is unresolved. This CDR3 has 13 amino acids. Trimming stripped 3 bases from V and 7 bases from J, with 12 bases between. The CDR3 here is CASSFLREGEAFF. The CDR3 DNA is TGTGCCAGCAGTTTCTTAAGGGAGGGTGAAGCTTTCTTT.

The chain carries TRBV6-5 and TRBJ2-1, with 7 bases matching TRBD1. The CDR3 spans 14 residues. Per the germline V gene, CDR1 is MNHEY and CDR2 is SVGAGI. V gave up 3 bases and J gave up 9 bases; unmatched junction bases: 8. The CDR3 DNA is TGTGCCAGCAGTTATGACGGCCGACAGGGTGAGCAGTTCTTC. Protein: CASSYDGRQGEQFF.

The genes are TRBV28 and TRBJ1-6; D is uncertain. Germline V gene sequence: CDR1 MDHEN, CDR2 SYDVKM. This CDR3 has 14 residues. Trimming took 11 bases from V and 4 from J, leaving 15 bases between them. The CDR3: CASSPSGYNSPLHF. In nucleotides, the CDR3 is TGTGCCTCCTCTCCCTCGGGGTATAATTCACCCCTCCACTTT.

The rearrangement joins TRBV19 to TRBJ2-7, with a possible D match to TRBD2 (6 bases). Germline lookup yields CDR1 LNHDA and CDR2 SQIVND (reference sequence). CDR3 size: 14 residues. V lost 3 bases to trimming and J lost 6 bases, with 15 bases between them. CDR3 region: CASSIMGSGVEQYF. CDR3 nucleotides: TGTGCCAGTAGTATTATGGGATCGGGGGTCGAGCAGTACTTC. Using reference TRBV19 and TRBJ2-7 for the parts outside the CDR3, the full variable domain is DGGITQSPKYLFRKEGQNVTLSCEQNLNHDAMYWYRQDPGQGLRLIYYSQIVNDFQKGDIAEGYSVSREKKESFPLTVTSAQKNPTAFYLCASSIMGSGVEQYFGPGTRLTVT.

V gene TRBV4-2 combines with J gene TRBJ2-5; 7 bases are a match to TRBD1. The V gene end was trimmed by 4 bases and the J gene end by 3 bases; junction bases not matched to a gene: 2. Germline V lookup: CDR1 LGHNA, CDR2 YNFKEQ. The CDR3 covers 13 residues. The CDR3 bases are TGTGCCAGCAGCCTCGACAGGGAAGAGACCCAGTACTTC. It specifies CASSLDREETQYF.

The chain couples TRBV7-3 to TRBJ2-2; no reliable D call. The V and J ends lost 5 bases and 6 bases respectively, with 19 bases between them. The CDR3 is made up of 16 amino acids. Germline V lookup: CDR1 SGHTA, CDR2 FQGTGA. In DNA, the CDR3 is TGTGCCAGCAGCCTTCCGACCCCGCGGTGGGCCGGGGAGCTGTTTTTT. Protein product: CASSLPTPRWAGELFF.

This rearrangement joins TRBV6-5 to TRBJ1-4; no definite D call. V lost 5 bases, J lost 0 bases, and 7 bases lay in between. Germline V gene data show CDR1 as MNHEY and CDR2 as SVGAGI. The CDR3 loop spans 14 amino acids. CDR3 nucleotides: TGTGCCAGCAGTCTACTGTCAACTAATGAAAAACTGTTTTTT. Translated, it gives CASSLLSTNEKLFF.

V gene TRBV4-1 combines with J gene TRBJ2-1; tentative D call: TRBD1 (5 bases). The V end was cut by 6 bases, the J end by 4 bases, with 16 bases between. This CDR3 region has 15 residues. Germline V gene sequence: CDR1 MGHRA, CDR2 YSYEKL. CDR3 nucleotide sequence: TGCGCCAGCAGATTCGGACATTCCACATACAATGAGCAGTTCTTC. Its protein is CASRFGHSTYNEQFF.